This entry lists 5 T cell receptor beta chains sequenced from one sample in a study of response to subunit inactivated influenza vaccine. TCRdb reanalysed the RT-PCR reads using MiXCR and keeps one entry per CDR3 protein. The data hold about 570,000 distinct CDR3 sequences, with about 11% observed a single time. These data were likewise used in another study, on T cells expressing NK-cell markers. Per that study: Libraries used 5'RACE template switching adding universal primer site and UMIs.

Sequences were derived from PBMCs from blood, sampled on the day of vaccination. These receptors were taken from a man aged 50-59 years who received an inactivated influenza vaccine.

The J gene is TRBJ2-1, the V gene TRBV24-1; possible D gene TRBD2, 5 bases. Germline V lookup: CDR1 KGHDR, CDR2 SFDVKD. Trimming took off 0 bases at V and 8 bases at J, with 16 bases between the two ends. The CDR3 loop spans 16 amino acids. CDR3 nucleotide sequence: TGTGCCACCAGTGATTTGGGACTGACCGTAGGCGATGAGCAGTTCTTC. The encoded protein is CATSDLGLTVGDEQFF.

This clonotype was observed a few times. The gene calls are TRBV20-1 and TRBJ1-6; TRBD1 matches 8 bases. Germline values: CDR1 DFQATT, CDR2 SNEGSKA (reference sequence). The CDR3 runs to 14 residues. With V trimmed by 3 bases and J by 7 bases, 5 bases remained unmatched. CDR3 residues: CSASIRGLNSPLHF. DNA for the CDR3: TGCAGTGCTAGTATCAGGGGGCTAAATTCACCCCTCCACTTT.

The rearrangement uses TRBV18 and TRBJ2-3; TRBD2 is a possible D gene (5 bases). Trimming took 6 bases from V and 0 from J, leaving 13 bases between them. The CDR3 spans 15 residues. Germline V lookup: CDR1 KGHSH, CDR2 LQKENI. The CDR3 DNA reads as TGTGCCAGCTCTACACGGACTCCTAGCACAGATACGCAGTATTTT. Protein: CASSTRTPSTDTQYF.

In its sample, this clonotype was seen many times. This rearrangement joins TRBV20-1 to TRBJ1-5; a possible D gene is TRBD1 (6 bases). The CDR3 consists of 16 residues. The germline V gene encodes CDR1 DFQATT and CDR2 SNEGSKA (reference sequence). Trimming stripped 1 base from V and 6 bases from J, with 19 bases between. This CDR3 is CSARGGGPGAGQPQHF. CDR3 coding DNA: TGCAGTGCTAGAGGGGGGGGCCCGGGGGCAGGTCAGCCCCAGCATTTT.

This clonotype was counted ten times or more. The chain has TRBV6-5 and TRBJ2-3, with D perhaps being TRBD1 or TRBD2 (6 bases each). CDR3 length: 14 residues. Looked up from germline, CDR1 is MNHEY and CDR2 is SVGAGI. The V and J ends lost 0 bases and 8 bases respectively, with 12 bases between them. The CDR3 nucleotides are TGTGCCAGCAGTTACTCGTCTTCGGGGGCTACGCAGTATTTT. Its translation: CASSYSSSGATQYF.